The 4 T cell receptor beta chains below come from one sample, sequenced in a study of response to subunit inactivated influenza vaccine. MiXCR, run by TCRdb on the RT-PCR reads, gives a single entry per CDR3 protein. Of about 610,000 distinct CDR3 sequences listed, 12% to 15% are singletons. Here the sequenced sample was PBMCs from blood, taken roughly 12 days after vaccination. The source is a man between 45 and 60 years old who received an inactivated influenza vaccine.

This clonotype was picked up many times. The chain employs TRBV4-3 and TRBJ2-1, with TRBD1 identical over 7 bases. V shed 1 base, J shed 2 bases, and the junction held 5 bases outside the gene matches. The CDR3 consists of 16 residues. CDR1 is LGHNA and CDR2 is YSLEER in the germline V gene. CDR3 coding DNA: TGCGCCAGCAGCCAAGTGGGACAGAAAGCCTACAATGAGCAGTTCTTC. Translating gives CASSQVGQKAYNEQFF.

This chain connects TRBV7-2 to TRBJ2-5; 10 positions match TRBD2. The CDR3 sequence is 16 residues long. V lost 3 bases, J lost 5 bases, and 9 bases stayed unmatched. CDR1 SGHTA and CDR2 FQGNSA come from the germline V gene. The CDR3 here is CASSFSGGSPRETQYF. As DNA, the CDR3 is TGTGCCAGCAGCTTTAGCGGGGGGTCCCCGCGGGAGACCCAGTACTTC.

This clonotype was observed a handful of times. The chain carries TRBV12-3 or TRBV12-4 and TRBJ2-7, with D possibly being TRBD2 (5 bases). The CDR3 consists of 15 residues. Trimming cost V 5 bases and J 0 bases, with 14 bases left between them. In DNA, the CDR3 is TGTGCCAGCAGTCGCCGGGATCCGGGCTCCTACGAGCAGTACTTC. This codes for CASSRRDPGSYEQYF.

In DNA, the CDR3 is TGCAGTGCTTCACAGGGGAACGATTCACCCCTCCACTTT. This sequence encodes CSASQGNDSPLHF. The rearrangement links TRBV20-1 to TRBJ1-6; 7 bases agree with TRBD1. The V gene end was trimmed by 5 bases and the J gene end by 8 bases; junction bases not matched to a gene: 6. Germline CDR1 reads DFQATT; CDR2 reads SNEGSKA (reference sequence). The CDR3 extends over 13 amino acids.